This T cell receptor (beta chain) appears in the sequencing data of a study of T cells after yellow fever vaccination. Broader study findings: Clonotypes found in both CD4 and CD8 compartments made up a small share.

TCRdb re-derived calls from the 5' RACE reads in MiXCR, one entry per CDR3 protein. The profile shows more than 450,000 distinct CDR3 sequences, roughly a fifth of them singletons. This clonotype was detected a few times. Its antigen is not known. This TCR was sampled from a man aged 18 to 29 who received the YFV17D yellow fever vaccine. The sequencing here drew on PBMCs, taken about 20 days after the first yellow fever vaccination.

This CDR3 reads CASSVQGGGTDTQYF. The CDR3 DNA is TGTGCCAGCAGCGTACAGGGAGGAGGCACAGATACGCAGTATTTT. The chain has TRBV7-2 and TRBJ2-3, with D perhaps TRBD1 or TRBD2 (6 bases each). The CDR3 covers 15 residues. CDR1 and CDR2 (germline): SGHTA, FQGNSA. The V end lost 5 bases, the J end lost 1 base, and 13 bases lay between the germline ends. The full variable domain, in which reference TRBV7-2 and TRBJ2-3 provide the parts outside the CDR3, is GAGVSQSPSNKVTEKGKDVELRCDPISGHTALYWYRQSLGQGLEFLIYFQGNSAPDKSGLPSDRFSAERTGGSVSTLTIQRTQQEDSAVYLCASSVQGGGTDTQYFGPGTRLTVL.